These 26 T cell receptor beta chains came from one sample sequenced in a study of T cell responses to AZD1222 COVID-19 vaccine. TCRdb's copy holds only in-frame clones and misses some; the assay was immunoSEQ multiplex PCR. This table has about 120,000 clones, roughly nine tenths appearing once. Source: peripheral blood, taken on day 0 of AZD1222 vaccination. The source is an adult in good health.

The chain recombines TRBV7-8 with TRBJ2-7; D not resolved. Trimming shortened V by 1 base and J by 0 bases, and 10 bases separated the two germline ends. Germline values: CDR1 SGHVS, CDR2 FQNEAQ. This CDR3 spans 15 amino acids. CDR3: CASSLVTASSYEQYF. The CDR3, as DNA: TGTGCCAGCAGCTTAGTGACGGCGAGCTCCTACGAGCAGTACTTC.

V usage is TRBV6-1 and J usage is TRBJ2-7; D tentatively reads TRBD1 or TRBD2 (5 bases each). V was cut by 3 bases and J by 10 bases, with 19 bases left in between. The CDR3 is 14 residues long. Germline CDR1 MNHNS, CDR2 SASEGT. The CDR3 DNA reads TGTGCCAGCAGTGATTTGATCAGGGACCCCCCCCAGTACTTC. Translating gives CASSDLIRDPPQYF.

The chain links TRBV6-5 to TRBJ1-2; weak D call: TRBD1 (5 bases). V lost 6 bases to trimming and J lost 7 bases, with 12 bases between them. Per germline, CDR1 MNHEY and CDR2 SVGAGI. This CDR3 comprises 12 residues. The CDR3 sequence: CASRHQGGGYTF. The CDR3 nucleotides are TGTGCCAGCAGGCACCAGGGTGGTGGCTACACCTTC.

The chain recombines TRBV11-3 with TRBJ2-7; D could derive from TRBD1 or TRBD2 (5 bases each). Germline V gives CDR1 SGHNT, CDR2 YENEEA. CDR3 length: 15 amino acids. V was pared by 5 bases and J by 1 base, with 15 bases between. The CDR3 sequence: CASSRSGDGSYEQYF. The CDR3 DNA reads TGTGCCAGCAGCCGTAGTGGGGACGGATCCTACGAGCAGTACTTC. The whole variable domain, remainder taken from reference TRBV11-3 and TRBJ2-7, is EAGVVQSPRYKIIEKKQPVAFWCNPISGHNTLYWYLQNLGQGPELLIRYENEEAVDDSQLPKDRFSAERLKGVDSTLKIQPAELGDSAVYLCASSRSGDGSYEQYFGPGTRLTVT.

J is TRBJ2-1 and V is TRBV15; TRBD2 matches 7 bases. CDR3 size: 15 residues. V trimming: 3 bases; J trimming: 1 base; junction bases outside the gene matches: 3. CDR1 and CDR2 from the germline V gene are LNHNV and YYDKDF (reference sequence). CDR3 in DNA: TGTGCCACCAGCAGGGGAGCGGGGTCCTACAATGAGCAGTTCTTC. Its translation is CATSRGAGSYNEQFF.

The rearrangement links TRBV6-2 or TRBV6-3 to TRBJ2-7, with 8 bases lining up with TRBD1. Germline V gene sequence: CDR1 MNHEY, CDR2 SVGEGT. The V gene end was trimmed by 1 base and the J gene end by 3 bases; junction bases not matched to a gene: 8. The CDR3 sequence is 16 residues long. The CDR3 here is CASSYLVAGGLYEQYF. The CDR3 coding sequence is TGTGCCAGCAGTTACTTGGTGGCAGGGGGCCTCTACGAGCAGTACTTC.

V gene TRBV2 combines with J gene TRBJ1-1; 10 positions agree with TRBD1. The CDR3 totals 15 residues. V lost 5 bases and J lost 1; bases outside the gene matches: 4. The germline V gene encodes CDR1 SNHLY and CDR2 FYNNEI. The DNA of the CDR3 is TGTGCCAGCAGTACAAGACAGGGGGCGAACACTGAAGCTTTCTTT. Its protein is CASSTRQGANTEAFF. Full variable domain (missing parts from reference TRBV2 and TRBJ1-1): EPEVTQTPSHQVTQMGQEVILRCVPISNHLYFYWYRQILGQKVEFLVSFYNNEISEKSEIFDDQFSVERPDGSNFTLKIRSTKLEDSAMYFCASSTRQGANTEAFFGQGTRLTVV.

The chain employs TRBV5-4 and TRBJ1-4, with TRBD1 identical over 8 bases. Germline V lookup: CDR1 SGHNT, CDR2 YYREEE (reference sequence). The CDR3 sequence is 15 residues long. The ends lost 2 bases at V and 8 bases at J; junction bases unmatched: 8. CDR3 DNA sequence: TGTGCCAGCAGCTTAGACAGGGGCGGTGGGGAAAAACTGTTTTTT. Translating gives CASSLDRGGGEKLFF.

J is TRBJ1-4 and V is TRBV5-5; D unclear. The germline CDR1 and CDR2 sequences are SGHKS and YYEKEE (reference sequence). CDR3 length: 14 residues. V lost 3 bases and J 0 bases, leaving 6 bases between the germline ends. CDR3 loop: CASSYSTTNEKLFF. Here the CDR3 DNA reads TGTGCCAGCAGCTACAGCACAACTAATGAAAAACTGTTTTTT.

The V and J genes are TRBV7-9 and TRBJ1-5; no clear D gene. V lost 1 base and J 6 bases, leaving 10 bases between the germline ends. The CDR3 is 14 residues long. Germline assignment: CDR1 SEHNR and CDR2 FQNEAQ (reference sequence). The DNA of the CDR3 is TGTGCCAGCAGCTTAGACACCGCCGTTCAGCCCCAGCATTTT. It is translated as CASSLDTAVQPQHF. The full variable domain, in which reference TRBV7-9 and TRBJ1-5 provide the parts outside the CDR3, is DTGVSQNPRHKITKRGQNVTFRCDPISEHNRLYWYRQTLGQGPEFLTYFQNEAQLEKSRLLSDRFSAERPKGSFSTLEIQRTEQGDSAMYLCASSLDTAVQPQHFGDGTRLSIL.

The chain recombines TRBV7-9 with TRBJ1-6; D ambiguous. The CDR3 totals 12 residues. Trimming took off 4 bases at V and 8 bases at J, with 6 bases between the two ends. Looked up from germline, CDR1 is SEHNR and CDR2 is FQNEAQ (reference sequence). In DNA form, the CDR3 reads TGTGCCAGCAGCTCTCCCGATTCACCCCTCCACTTT. Translating gives CASSSPDSPLHF.

The J gene is TRBJ2-2, the V gene TRBV3-1 (or the pseudogene TRBV3-2); possible D gene TRBD1, 6 bases. V was trimmed by 2 bases and J by 2 bases, leaving 12 bases between them. The CDR3 loop spans 16 amino acids. The germline V gene has CDR1 LGHDT and CDR2 YNNKEL (reference sequence). CDR3 sequence: CASSQFGTPNTGELFF. The DNA of the CDR3 is TGTGCCAGCAGCCAATTCGGGACACCTAACACCGGGGAGCTGTTTTTT.

The gene calls are TRBV5-4 and TRBJ1-2; 9 bases are a match to TRBD1. This CDR3 contains 15 residues. CDR1 and CDR2 (germline): SGHNT, YYREEE (reference sequence). V trimming: 3 bases; J trimming: 4 bases; junction bases outside the gene matches: 7. CDR3: CASSSGTGSFYGYTF. DNA of the CDR3: TGTGCCAGCAGCTCCGGGACAGGGTCGTTCTATGGCTACACCTTC. The full variable domain, in which reference TRBV5-4 and TRBJ1-2 provide the parts outside the CDR3, is ETGVTQSPTHLIKTRGQQVTLRCSSQSGHNTVSWYQQALGQGPQFIFQYYREEENGRGNFPPRFSGLQFPNYSSELNVNALELDDSALYLCASSSGTGSFYGYTFGSGTRLTVV.

V usage is TRBV6-1 and J usage is TRBJ1-3; D is unclear. V gave up 2 bases and J gave up 7 bases, with 15 bases separating them. Germline-derived CDR1 and CDR2 are MNHNS and SASEGT. The CDR3 extends over 15 amino acids. CDR3 residues: CASSETARRWNTIYF. The CDR3 coding sequence is TGTGCCAGCAGTGAAACGGCCAGGCGGTGGAACACCATATATTTT.

This clone was observed a few times. The rearrangement uses TRBV28 and TRBJ1-5, with D uncertain. The V and J ends lost 6 bases and 0 bases respectively, with 9 bases between them. Germline V gene data show CDR1 as MDHEN and CDR2 as SYDVKM. This CDR3 contains 14 residues. CDR3 sequence reads: CASSKIDSNQPQHF. The CDR3 nucleotides are TGTGCCAGCAGCAAGATAGATAGCAATCAGCCCCAGCATTTT.

In its sample, this clone was seen a few times. V and J are TRBV7-6 and TRBJ2-2; TRBD1 aligns across 8 bases. Unmatched junction bases numbered 6, after V lost 5 bases and J lost 4 bases. Germline lookup yields CDR1 SGHVS and CDR2 FNYEAQ. The CDR3 consists of 15 residues. The CDR3 loop is CASSPPGQVTGELFF. CDR3 nucleotides: TGTGCCAGCAGCCCGCCGGGACAGGTCACCGGGGAGCTGTTTTTT.

CDR3 loop: CASSYGNPGGKLFF. The CDR3 DNA reads as TGTGCCAGCAGTTATGGAAATCCGGGGGGAAAACTGTTTTTT. This chain links TRBV6-5 with TRBJ1-4; D is perhaps TRBD1 (5 bases). Germline V gene sequence: CDR1 MNHEY, CDR2 SVGAGI. This CDR3 region has 14 residues. V gave up 3 bases and J gave up 10 bases, with 15 bases separating them.

V usage is TRBV11-2 and J usage is TRBJ2-5, with D tentatively TRBD2 (6 bases). The CDR3 runs to 13 residues. V lost 3 bases and J lost 5, with 10 bases in between. Germline V gene sequence: CDR1 SGHAT, CDR2 FQNNGV. Here the CDR3 reads CASSFGTLETQYF. CDR3 DNA sequence: TGTGCCAGCAGCTTTGGGACTCTGGAGACCCAGTACTTC.

The chain carries TRBV11-2 and TRBJ1-5; tentatively, D is TRBD1 (5 bases). The germline V gene has CDR1 SGHAT and CDR2 FQNNGV. The CDR3 is 15 residues long. With 5 bases removed from V and 7 bases from J, the gap between germline ends came to 18 bases. The CDR3, as DNA: TGTGCCAGCAGCCCCGTGGGGGGAGGCCCGCAGCCCCAGCATTTT. This codes for CASSPVGGGPQPQHF.

The chain joins TRBV6-1 to TRBJ2-2; TRBD1 matches 12 bases. The CDR3 loop spans 18 amino acids. V lost 3 bases, J lost 4 bases, and 9 bases stayed unmatched. CDR1 and CDR2 (germline): MNHNS, SASEGT. CDR3 residues: CASSDPGQGARGTGELFF. CDR3 coding DNA: TGTGCCAGCAGTGATCCGGGACAGGGGGCGCGAGGCACCGGGGAGCTGTTTTTT.

This clone has only one observation. The chain recombines TRBV15 with TRBJ1-2; D is unclear. Per germline, CDR1 LNHNV and CDR2 YYDKDF (reference sequence). Trimming took off 0 bases at V and 0 bases at J, with 8 bases between the two ends. CDR3 size: 15 residues. In DNA, the CDR3 is TGTGCCACCAGCAGAGAAGGCGGCTCTAACTATGGCTACACCTTC. It specifies CATSREGGSNYGYTF.

This clone was detected once. This chain links TRBV7-8 with TRBJ2-5, with D perhaps matching TRBD1 (6 bases). Germline lookup yields CDR1 SGHVS and CDR2 FQNEAQ. The CDR3 sequence is 14 residues long. V lost 5 bases and J lost 3, with 13 bases in between. This CDR3 reads CASSPRRGKETQYF. Written as DNA, the CDR3 is TGTGCCAGCAGCCCGCGCAGGGGAAAAGAGACCCAGTACTTC.

This clone has a handful of counts. This rearrangement joins TRBV5-6 to TRBJ2-1; 15 bases align to TRBD2. Germline CDR1 SGHDT, CDR2 YYEEEE. With V trimmed by 3 bases and J by 1 base, 8 bases remained unmatched. The CDR3 length is 19 residues. CDR3 DNA sequence: TGTGCCAGCAGCTCACCGGGACTAGCGGGGGGAAGGTCCTACAATGAGCAGTTCTTC. Its translation: CASSSPGLAGGRSYNEQFF.

The chain employs TRBV7-2 and TRBJ1-1, with a weak D call TRBD1 (5 bases). Germline loops: CDR1 SGHTA, CDR2 FQGNSA. Trimming stripped 1 base from V and 4 bases from J, with 13 bases between. This CDR3 is built from 15 residues. CDR3 protein: CASSLVTGGGTEAFF. CDR3 coding DNA: TGTGCCAGCAGCTTAGTTACGGGGGGGGGCACTGAAGCTTTCTTT. Together with reference TRBV7-2 and TRBJ1-1, the CDR3 gives the full variable domain: GAGVSQSPSNKVTEKGKDVELRCDPISGHTALYWYRQSLGQGLEFLIYFQGNSAPDKSGLPSDRFSAERTGGSVSTLTIQRTQQEDSAVYLCASSLVTGGGTEAFFGQGTRLTVV.

This chain uses TRBV19 with TRBJ1-6, with D unresolved. V was trimmed by 0 bases and J by 7 bases, leaving 10 bases between them. Germline CDR1 reads LNHDA; CDR2 reads SQIVND (reference sequence). The CDR3 is made up of 15 amino acids. CDR3 coding DNA: TGTGCCAGTAGTATAGATACGGGAGTAAATTCACCCCTCCACTTT. The encoded protein is CASSIDTGVNSPLHF.

This rearrangement joins TRBV2 to TRBJ2-2, with D perhaps TRBD1 or TRBD2 (5 bases each). The CDR3 extends over 14 amino acids. The germline CDR1 and CDR2 sequences are SNHLY and FYNNEI. Trimming stripped 2 bases from V and 7 bases from J, with 11 bases between. CDR3 in DNA: TGTGCCAGCAGTGAAAACATTGGGGGCGGGGAGCTGTTTTTT. Its translation is CASSENIGGGELFF.